This entry features one TCR beta chain sequence. What it recognizes is unknown. These data originate in a study of shared clonotypes between healthy human individuals. General study results and limits: With several donors compared, roughly 5% of naive CD4 clonotypes were shared. Non-shared clonotypes showed lower generation probabilities than clonotypes common to all four donors. Incompleteness in sorted-subset sequencing, despite large depth, was shown by rarefaction. Memory subsets generally showed lower estimated richness than naive subsets.

V lost 2 bases to trimming and J lost 3 bases; unmatched junction nucleotides: 3. Germline CDR1 MGHRA, CDR2 YSYEKL. The CDR3 extends over 15 amino acids. Assay used: immunoSEQ multiplex PCR; TCRdb lists only in-frame clones, some missing. Seen here are 550,000 to 800,000 clones, about 92% observed once, and the top ten hold 34%. The receptor's source is a young man in good health. Some clones in this sample may be carry-over from other donors' samples. The V call is TRBV4-1, the J call TRBJ1-4, with TRBD1 matching over 7 bases. Sequenced: memory CD8+ T cells from PBMCs. The sample's subset: CD45RO+ cells pooled with CCR7-negative TemRA cells. Here the CDR3 reads CASSQTGVPNEKLFF. The DNA for the CDR3 is TGCGCCAGCAGCCAAACAGGGGTGCCTAATGAAAAACTGTTTTTT.